The 22 T cell receptor beta chains below come from one sample, sequenced in a study of cytomegalovirus exposure and HLA in healthy donors. The PCR was carried out with 60 Vbeta primers and 13 Jbeta primers. Assay used: immunoSEQ multiplex PCR; TCRdb lists only in-frame clones, some missing. The table lists about 69,000 clones, around 68% of them singletons. Sequenced: PBMCs. The receptors derive from a woman aged 25 to 39 in good health and CMV-seronegative.

The rearrangement uses TRBV4-2 and TRBJ2-1; 7 nucleotides align to TRBD2. This CDR3 has 19 residues. Germline V lookup: CDR1 LGHNA, CDR2 YNFKEQ. V was clipped by 0 bases and J by 1 base; unmatched bases: 12. Here the CDR3 reads CASSQDRPRWGGSYNEQFF. The DNA of the CDR3 is TGTGCCAGCAGCCAAGATCGGCCTCGATGGGGGGGTTCCTACAATGAGCAGTTCTTC.

The V and J genes are TRBV25-1 and TRBJ2-7; TRBD1 matches at 7 bases. CDR1 MGHDK and CDR2 SYGVNS come from the germline V gene. The V and J ends lost 6 bases and 3 bases, in that order; junction bases with no gene match: 11. This CDR3 has 15 amino acids. CDR3 nucleotides: TGTGCCAGCAGCGATACGAGGACAGGAAGCTACGAGCAGTACTTC. It yields the protein CASSDTRTGSYEQYF.

The chain links TRBV18 to TRBJ1-4; D gene unclear. Trimming removed 0 bases from V and 5 bases from J, with 10 bases in between. In germline, CDR1 is KGHSH, CDR2 LQKENI. The CDR3 consists of 15 residues. The CDR3, as DNA: TGTGCCAGCTCACCACCGACCAACAGCAATGAAAAACTGTTTTTT. It translates to CASSPPTNSNEKLFF.

As concerns this clone: In the same sample, other DNA sequences code for this CDR3. The gene calls are TRBV6-5 and TRBJ1-2; 7 nucleotides align to TRBD1. V lost 5 bases and J lost 4; bases outside the gene matches: 1. Germline V gives CDR1 MNHEY, CDR2 SVGAGI. The CDR3 is 12 residues long. CDR3 DNA: TGTGCCAGCAGTAGACAGGGCTATGGCTACACCTTC. Encoded protein: CASSRQGYGYTF.

About this clone itself: This CDR3 is also generated by other DNA sequences in the sample. This chain joins TRBV28 and TRBJ2-7; D unclear. CDR1 and CDR2 from the germline V gene are MDHEN and SYDVKM. This CDR3 contains 11 residues. V was clipped by 4 bases and J by 3 bases, with 4 bases between them. The chain's CDR3 is CASSSFYEQYF. Here the CDR3 DNA reads TGTGCCAGCAGTTCCTTCTACGAGCAGTACTTC.

In its sample, this clone was seen a few times. The V gene is TRBV5-5, the J gene TRBJ1-4; no clear D gene. CDR1 SGHKS and CDR2 YYEKEE come from the germline V gene (reference sequence). V shed 0 bases and J shed 7 bases, with 16 bases lying between them. The CDR3 is made up of 16 amino acids. The CDR3 here is CASSLAPRERAEKLFF. DNA for the CDR3: TGTGCCAGCAGCTTGGCCCCTCGGGAAAGGGCTGAAAAACTGTTTTTT. The whole variable domain, remainder taken from reference TRBV5-5 and TRBJ1-4, is DAGVTQSPTHLIKTRGQQVTLRCSPISGHKSVSWYQQVLGQGPQFIFQYYEKEERGRGNFPDRFSARQFPNYSSELNVNALLLGDSALYLCASSLAPRERAEKLFFGSGTQLSVL.

The CDR3: CSATGAGGYGYTF. As DNA, the CDR3 is TGCAGCGCTACAGGGGCGGGCGGGTATGGCTACACCTTC. This chain uses TRBV29-1 with TRBJ1-2; 7 nucleotides agree with TRBD1. Germline values: CDR1 SQVTM, CDR2 ANQGSEA. V shed 7 bases, J shed 5 bases, and the junction held 10 bases outside the gene matches. The CDR3 totals 13 residues.

V gene TRBV6-1 combines with J gene TRBJ2-5; 8 positions agree with TRBD1. CDR3 size: 17 residues. Germline V gives CDR1 MNHNS, CDR2 SASEGT. V lost 1 base to trimming and J lost 2 bases; unmatched junction nucleotides: 9. For the CDR3, the DNA is TGTGCCAGCAGTGAAGGGACAGGGTGGAGGAGTCAAGAGACCCAGTACTTC. Amino acid sequence: CASSEGTGWRSQETQYF.

This clone was counted between two and nine times. The chain recombines TRBV28 with TRBJ2-5; 12 bases align to TRBD2. The CDR3 runs to 20 residues. V gave up 1 base and J gave up 5 bases; unmatched junction bases: 17. CDR1 MDHEN and CDR2 SYDVKM come from the germline V gene. The CDR3 loop reads CASSLLFIGTSGGSSETQYF. DNA of the CDR3: TGTGCCAGCAGTTTATTATTTATCGGAACTAGCGGGGGGAGTTCGGAGACCCAGTACTTC.

The gene calls are TRBV20-1 and TRBJ1-1; weak D call: TRBD1 (5 bases). Germline V gene sequence: CDR1 DFQATT, CDR2 SNEGSKA (reference sequence). There are 11 residues in the CDR3. V shed 2 bases and J shed 7 bases, with 8 bases lying between them. CDR3 nucleotides: TGCAGTGCTAGAAGCGGGGGTGAAGCTTTCTTT. The encoded protein is CSARSGGEAFF.

The chain recombines TRBV25-1 with TRBJ1-2; 8 bases line up with TRBD1. J lost 4 bases, V lost 3 bases, and 4 bases had no gene match. This CDR3 region has 14 residues. Germline lookup yields CDR1 MGHDK and CDR2 SYGVNS. CDR3 amino acids: CASSDPGTGYGYTF. The DNA of the CDR3 is TGTGCCAGCAGTGATCCCGGGACAGGCTATGGCTACACCTTC.

The rearrangement uses TRBV9 and TRBJ2-1; TRBD2 is a possible D gene (5 bases). The CDR3 runs to 17 residues. Germline CDR1 is SGDLS and CDR2 is YYNGEE. The V end was cut by 0 bases, the J end by 1 base, with 14 bases between. CDR3 bases: TGTGCCAGCAGCGTAGGTAGCGACGGTCCATCCTACAATGAGCAGTTCTTC. Its translation: CASSVGSDGPSYNEQFF.

Only one count was recorded for this clone. The chain uses TRBV2 and TRBJ2-1; 9 nucleotides match TRBD2. The length of the CDR3 is 16 residues. CDR1 is SNHLY, CDR2 FYNNEI, per germline. J was trimmed by 4 bases and V by 4 bases; bases with no gene match: 8. The CDR3 protein is CASSGIAGGKYNEQFF. Written as DNA, the CDR3 is TGTGCCAGCAGTGGTATTGCGGGGGGGAAATACAATGAGCAGTTCTTC.

The sample holds a few counts of this clone. This chain uses TRBV29-1 with TRBJ1-2; 7 bases agree with TRBD1. J gave up 4 bases and V 5 bases, and 13 bases lay outside the gene matches. Looked up from germline, CDR1 is SQVTM and CDR2 is ANQGSEA. CDR3 length: 15 amino acids. CDR3 sequence (DNA): TGCAGCGTTTATGGGGCAAGGGGGCAGTCCTATGGCTACACCTTC. Translation: CSVYGARGQSYGYTF.

The rearrangement joins TRBV5-1 to TRBJ1-2; D perhaps matches TRBD1 (6 bases). V lost 4 bases, J lost 4 bases, and 17 bases lay in between. Germline V gene lookup returns CDR1 SGHRS and CDR2 YFSETQ. The CDR3 has 15 amino acids. This chain's CDR3 is CASSRLGARGYGYTF. In DNA, the CDR3 is TGCGCCAGCAGCCGTCTGGGGGCCCGCGGCTATGGCTACACCTTC.

In its sample, this clone was seen once. V gene TRBV5-4 combines with J gene TRBJ2-1; 14 nucleotides agree with TRBD2. V shed 4 bases, J shed 10 bases, and the junction held 7 bases outside the gene matches. The CDR3 is made up of 15 amino acids. Germline-derived CDR1 and CDR2 are SGHNT and YYREEE (reference sequence). This CDR3 reads CASSLGTSGGGEQFF. The CDR3 nucleotides read TGTGCCAGCAGCCTGGGGACTAGCGGGGGTGGGGAGCAGTTCTTC.

This clone was observed a handful of times. This chain uses TRBV27 with TRBJ1-6; 9 bases are shared with TRBD1. The CDR3 sequence is 15 residues long. V lost 2 bases, J lost 9 bases, and 5 bases stayed unmatched. From germline, CDR1 is MNHEY and CDR2 SMNVEV (reference sequence). The CDR3 reads CASSLRGQGGSPLHF. CDR3 DNA sequence: TGTGCCAGCAGTTTAAGGGGACAGGGAGGTTCACCCCTCCACTTT.

This clone was observed a handful of times. This rearrangement joins TRBV6-5 to TRBJ2-2, with 8 bases aligning to TRBD2. Germline V gene data show CDR1 as MNHEY and CDR2 as SVGAGI. V lost 7 bases and J lost 1; bases outside the gene matches: 5. The CDR3 totals 15 residues. The CDR3 loop is CASKTGLENTGELFF. The CDR3 DNA is TGTGCCAGCAAGACGGGACTAGAGAACACCGGGGAGCTGTTTTTT.

The J gene is TRBJ1-1, the V gene TRBV30, with D unclear. V lost 2 bases and J 11 bases, leaving 18 bases between the germline ends. This CDR3 is 13 amino acids long. Per the germline V gene, CDR1 is GTSNPN and CDR2 is SVGIG (reference sequence). The CDR3 DNA reads TGTGCCTGGAGTCGGTGGAGGGAGGAGGGCGCTTTCTTT. Protein sequence: CAWSRWREEGAFF.

This clone was observed a few times. The genes are TRBV19 and TRBJ1-2; TRBD1 is a possible D gene (5 bases). V lost 0 bases and J lost 8, with 19 bases in between. The germline CDR1 and CDR2 sequences are LNHDA and SQIVND (reference sequence). CDR3 length: 16 amino acids. CDR3 loop: CASSIDVRGEVVGYTF. As DNA, the CDR3 is TGTGCCAGTAGTATAGATGTGCGGGGGGAAGTCGTGGGCTACACCTTC.

The chain couples TRBV30 to TRBJ2-3; a possible D gene is TRBD1 (6 bases). The CDR3 sequence is 14 residues long. Germline V gives CDR1 GTSNPN, CDR2 SVGIG (reference sequence). V was shortened by 4 bases and J by 6 bases, with 17 bases between the two germline ends. The CDR3 nucleotides read TGTGCCTGGATTCTACAGGGAACACACGATACGCAGTATTTT. Its translation: CAWILQGTHDTQYF.

The rearrangement joins TRBV4-3 to TRBJ2-7; 9 nucleotides align to TRBD1. CDR3 length equals 14 residues. Germline CDR1 is LGHNA and CDR2 is YSLEER. V was pared by 3 bases and J by 2 bases, with 2 bases of the junction left unmatched. The CDR3 bases are TGCGCCAGCAGCCACGGGACAGGGCCCTACGAGCAGTACTTC. Translating it yields CASSHGTGPYEQYF.